The T cell receptor (beta chain) under discussion was sequenced for a study of cytomegalovirus exposure and HLA in healthy donors. Study summary: The early release's HLA-typed donors yielded 65 million to 85 million unique TCRs.

PCR used 60 Vbeta primers and 13 Jbeta primers. The method was immunoSEQ multiplex PCR; TCRdb's version includes in-frame clones alone and lacks a portion of them. The data hold some 190,000 clones, with approximately 80% observed a single time. V dropped 6 bases and J dropped 2; count of bases not matched to a gene: 8. Looked up from germline, CDR1 is WNHNN and CDR2 is SYGVQD (reference sequence). The CDR3 is 16 residues long. General study findings and limits: In a later analysis, TCR beta V- and J-gene trimming was associated with a missense DCLRE1C variant. In a later analysis, parvovirus B19, influenza, CMV and Epstein-Barr virus appeared linked to several top co-occurrence clusters. Among the CMV-associated chains, three were confirmed in vitro as specific for CMV antigens.

Note on this clone: No antigen is known for it.

The sequenced sample consisted of PBMCs. The rearrangement joins TRBV10-1 to TRBJ2-2, with 8 positions matching TRBD2. This clonotype was obtained from a girl between 10 and 17 years old in good health and CMV-seropositive. CDR3 bases: TGCGCCAGCAGCGACCGGACTAGCAGCAACACCGGGGAGCTGTTTTTT. It encodes CASSDRTSSNTGELFF.